This paragraph covers one T cell receptor beta chain sequence. Germline CDR1 is GTSNPN and CDR2 is SVGIG (reference sequence). The V end lost 6 bases, the J end lost 3 bases, and 11 bases lay between the germline ends. The CDR3 has 13 residues. The data are from a study of blood T cell repertoires in COVID-19. TCRdb's copy holds only in-frame clones and misses some; the assay was immunoSEQ multiplex PCR. The sample has roughly 230,000 clones; over 70% are singletons. Sequenced input: peripheral blood. This clonotype was sampled from a middle-aged man with active or convalescent COVID-19. The chain joins TRBV30 to TRBJ1-4; the D gene is possibly TRBD1 (6 bases). The DNA for the CDR3 is TGTGCCTGTATGACAGGTCCTAATGAAAAACTGTTTTTT. Protein: CACMTGPNEKLFF.